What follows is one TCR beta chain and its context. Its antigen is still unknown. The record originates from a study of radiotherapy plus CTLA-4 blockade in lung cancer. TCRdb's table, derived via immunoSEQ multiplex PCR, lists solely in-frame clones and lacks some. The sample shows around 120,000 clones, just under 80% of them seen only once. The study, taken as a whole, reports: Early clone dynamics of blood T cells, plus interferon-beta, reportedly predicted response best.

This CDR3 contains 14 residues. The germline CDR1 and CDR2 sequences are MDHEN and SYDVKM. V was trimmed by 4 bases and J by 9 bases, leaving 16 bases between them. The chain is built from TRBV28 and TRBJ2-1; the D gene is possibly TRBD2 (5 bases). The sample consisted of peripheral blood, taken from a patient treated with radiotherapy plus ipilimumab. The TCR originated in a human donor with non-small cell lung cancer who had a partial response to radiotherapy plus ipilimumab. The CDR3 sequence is CASSSLGSVGEQFF. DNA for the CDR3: TGTGCCAGCAGTTCCCTAGGTAGCGTGGGTGAGCAGTTCTTC.